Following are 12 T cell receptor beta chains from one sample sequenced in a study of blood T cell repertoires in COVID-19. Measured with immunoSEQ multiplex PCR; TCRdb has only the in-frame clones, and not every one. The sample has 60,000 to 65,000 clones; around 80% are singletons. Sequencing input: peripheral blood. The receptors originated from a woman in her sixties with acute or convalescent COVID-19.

CDR3 nucleotides: TGTGCCAGCAGGCCGGGACAGGGGCGAGGTACGCAGTATTTT. This encodes CASRPGQGRGTQYF. This chain connects TRBV6-5 to TRBJ2-3, with 10 bases matching TRBD1. Germline V lookup: CDR1 MNHEY, CDR2 SVGAGI. V was clipped by 6 bases and J by 8 bases; unmatched bases: 8. The CDR3 covers 14 residues.

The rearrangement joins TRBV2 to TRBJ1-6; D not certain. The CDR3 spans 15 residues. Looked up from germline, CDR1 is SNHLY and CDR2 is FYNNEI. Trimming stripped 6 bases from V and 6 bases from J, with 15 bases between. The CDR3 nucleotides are TGTGCCAGCAGGATCGTCGGGGTAGGTAATTCACCCCTCCACTTT. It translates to CASRIVGVGNSPLHF. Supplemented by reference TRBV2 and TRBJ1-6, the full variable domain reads EPEVTQTPSHQVTQMGQEVILRCVPISNHLYFYWYRQILGQKVEFLVSFYNNEISEKSEIFDDQFSVERPDGSNFTLKIRSTKLEDSAMYFCASRIVGVGNSPLHFGNGTRLTVT.

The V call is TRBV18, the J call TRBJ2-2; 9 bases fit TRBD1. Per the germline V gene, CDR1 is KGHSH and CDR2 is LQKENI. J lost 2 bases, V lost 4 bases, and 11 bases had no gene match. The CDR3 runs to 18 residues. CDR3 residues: CASSLTTPGQGNTGELFF. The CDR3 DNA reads TGTGCCAGCTCACTCACAACGCCGGGACAGGGAAACACCGGGGAGCTGTTTTTT. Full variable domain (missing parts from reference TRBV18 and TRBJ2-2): NAGVMQNPRHLVRRRGQEARLRCSPMKGHSHVYWYRQLPEEGLKFMVYLQKENIIDESGMPKERFSAEFPKEGPSILRIQQVVRGDSAAYFCASSLTTPGQGNTGELFFGEGSRLTVL.

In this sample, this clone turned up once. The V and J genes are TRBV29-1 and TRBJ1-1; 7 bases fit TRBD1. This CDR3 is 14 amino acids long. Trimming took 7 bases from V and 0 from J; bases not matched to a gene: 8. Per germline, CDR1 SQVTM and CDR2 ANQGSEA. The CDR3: CSAKTGALNTEAFF. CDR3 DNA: TGCAGCGCGAAAACAGGGGCCTTGAACACTGAAGCTTTCTTT.

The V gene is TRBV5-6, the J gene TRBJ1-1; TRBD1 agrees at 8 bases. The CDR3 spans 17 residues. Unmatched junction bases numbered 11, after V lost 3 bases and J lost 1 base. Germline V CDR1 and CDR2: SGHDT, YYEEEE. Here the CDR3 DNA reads TGTGCCAGCAGCTCCCGGACAGGGCGGCACAAGAACACTGAAGCTTTCTTT. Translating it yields CASSSRTGRHKNTEAFF.

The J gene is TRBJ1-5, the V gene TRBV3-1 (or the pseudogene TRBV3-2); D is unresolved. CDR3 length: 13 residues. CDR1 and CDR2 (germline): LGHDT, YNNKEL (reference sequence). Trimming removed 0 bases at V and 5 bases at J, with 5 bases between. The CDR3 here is CASSQDLHQPQHF. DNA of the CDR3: TGTGCCAGCAGCCAAGATCTCCATCAGCCCCAGCATTTT.

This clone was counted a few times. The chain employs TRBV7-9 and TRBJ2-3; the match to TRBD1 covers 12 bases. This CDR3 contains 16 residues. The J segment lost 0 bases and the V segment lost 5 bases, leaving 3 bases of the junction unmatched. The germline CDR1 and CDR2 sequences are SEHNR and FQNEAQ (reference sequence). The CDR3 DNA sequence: TGTGCCAGCAGCGGGACAGGGGGCGCGAGCACAGATACGCAGTATTTT. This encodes CASSGTGGASTDTQYF.

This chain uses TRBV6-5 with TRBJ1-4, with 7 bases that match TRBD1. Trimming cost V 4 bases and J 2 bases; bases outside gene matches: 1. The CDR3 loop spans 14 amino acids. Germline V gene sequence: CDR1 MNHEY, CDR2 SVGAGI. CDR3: CASSSTGTNEKLFF. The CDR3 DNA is TGTGCCAGCAGTTCGACAGGGACTAATGAAAAACTGTTTTTT.

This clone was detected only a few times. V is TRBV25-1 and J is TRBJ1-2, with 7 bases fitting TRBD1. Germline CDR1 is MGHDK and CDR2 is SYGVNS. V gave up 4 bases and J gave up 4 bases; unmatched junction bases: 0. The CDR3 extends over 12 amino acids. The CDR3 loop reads CASSGQGYGYTF. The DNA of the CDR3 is TGTGCCAGCAGTGGACAGGGCTATGGCTACACCTTC.

The CDR3 loop reads CASSLEAGVPEAFF. CDR3 bases: TGCGCCAGCAGCTTGGAGGCAGGGGTCCCTGAAGCTTTCTTT. The V gene is TRBV5-1, the J gene TRBJ1-1; perhaps TRBD1 as D (6 bases). The V end lost 0 bases, the J end lost 6 bases, and 12 bases lay between the germline ends. The CDR3 totals 14 residues. CDR1 is SGHRS, CDR2 YFSETQ, per germline.

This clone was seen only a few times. The CDR3: CATSFPAGELFF. The CDR3 DNA reads TGTGCCACCAGTTTCCCGGCCGGGGAGCTGTTTTTT. The rearrangement links TRBV24-1 to TRBJ2-2; no firm D call. The CDR3 has 12 residues. The V gene's germline CDR1 is KGHDR and CDR2 SFDVKD. V was shortened by 6 bases and J by 6 bases, with 7 bases between the two germline ends.

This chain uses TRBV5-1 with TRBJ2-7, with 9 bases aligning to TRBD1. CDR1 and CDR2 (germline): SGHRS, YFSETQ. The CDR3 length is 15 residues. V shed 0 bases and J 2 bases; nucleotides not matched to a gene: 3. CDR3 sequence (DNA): TGCGCCAGCAGCTTGGGACAGGGGGAACCCTACGAGCAGTACTTC. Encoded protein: CASSLGQGEPYEQYF.